The next 18 T cell receptor beta chains were all read from a single sample in a study of control samples from healthy donors and cancer patients. The repertoire was sequenced with immunoSEQ multiplex PCR; TCRdb's copy has only in-frame clones and lacks some. The profile shows some 410,000 clones, more than 80% of them singletons. Sequenced input: PBMCs. The receptors stem from a man between 40 and 49 years old with head and neck cancer.

Only one count was recorded for this clone. The chain joins TRBV7-9 to TRBJ2-7; TRBD2 matches 10 bases. Germline V gene data show CDR1 as SEHNR and CDR2 as FQNEAQ (reference sequence). V lost 5 bases and J lost 2; bases outside the gene matches: 3. The CDR3 has 14 amino acids. CDR3 in amino acids: CASSRTSGTYEQYF. CDR3 nucleotide sequence: TGTGCCAGCAGCCGGACTAGCGGAACCTACGAGCAGTACTTC.

V is TRBV3-1 (or the pseudogene TRBV3-2) and J is TRBJ1-2; 7 nucleotides match TRBD1. V trimming: 2 bases; J trimming: 2 bases; junction bases outside the gene matches: 2. This CDR3 region has 14 residues. The germline V gene has CDR1 LGHDT and CDR2 YNNKEL (reference sequence). CDR3 sequence reads: CASSQRQGNYGYTF. DNA for the CDR3: TGTGCCAGCAGCCAAAGACAGGGCAACTATGGCTACACCTTC.

The chain joins TRBV13 to TRBJ2-7, with 12 bases that match TRBD1. From germline, CDR1 is PRHDT and CDR2 FYEKMQ (reference sequence). This CDR3 contains 13 residues. V lost 5 bases and J lost 6; bases outside the gene matches: 2. The CDR3 here is CASSGTGGGEQYF. For the CDR3, the DNA is TGTGCCAGCAGCGGGACAGGGGGCGGCGAGCAGTACTTC.

V and J are TRBV6-5 and TRBJ1-1, with D unclear. V lost 2 bases and J lost 0, with 10 bases in between. Germline assignment: CDR1 MNHEY and CDR2 SVGAGI. The CDR3 has 15 amino acids. DNA of the CDR3: TGTGCCAGCAGTTACGCCGGACGGATGAACACTGAAGCTTTCTTT. As protein: CASSYAGRMNTEAFF.

This clone was found once. In DNA, the CDR3 is TGTGCCAGTAGTTCGCCGGGACAGCAGAGCTCCTACGAGCAGTACTTC. Amino acids: CASSSPGQQSSYEQYF. The chain couples TRBV19 to TRBJ2-7; 7 nucleotides agree with TRBD1. There are 16 residues in the CDR3. V was clipped by 5 bases and J by 0 bases; unmatched bases: 10. CDR1 is LNHDA and CDR2 is SQIVND in the germline V gene (reference sequence).

This rearrangement joins TRBV2 to TRBJ1-2, with 9 bases that match TRBD1. Germline V lookup: CDR1 SNHLY, CDR2 FYNNEI. The trim removed 3 bases at V and 6 bases at J, leaving 11 bases unmatched. There are 16 residues in the CDR3. The CDR3 loop reads CASSDPGTGFTDGYTF. The CDR3 DNA sequence: TGTGCCAGCAGTGATCCCGGGACAGGGTTTACCGATGGCTACACCTTC.

This chain joins TRBV12-5 and TRBJ2-1; maybe TRBD1 (6 bases). With 4 bases removed from V and 0 bases from J, the gap between germline ends came to 13 bases. There are 16 residues in the CDR3. The germline gives CDR1 LGHNT, CDR2 FRNRAP. The CDR3: CASGSGDGSSYNEQFF. DNA of the CDR3: TGTGCTAGTGGTTCAGGGGACGGAAGCTCCTACAATGAGCAGTTCTTC.

The chain employs TRBV4-2 and TRBJ2-7; 7 positions match TRBD2. The trim removed 0 bases at V and 3 bases at J, leaving 5 bases unmatched. Germline V gene lookup returns CDR1 LGHNA and CDR2 YNFKEQ. This CDR3 spans 15 amino acids. Here the CDR3 DNA reads TGTGCCAGCAGCCAAGAAGGCAGGGAGGGCTACGAGCAGTACTTC. Amino acid sequence: CASSQEGREGYEQYF.

The chain carries TRBV1 and TRBJ1-5; the table's D call, TRBD1, was not checked against the DNA. TRBV1 is reported as a pseudogene. The CDR3 is 13 residues long. The CDR3 nucleotides are TGCACCAGCAGGGGGACAGGGAATCAGCCCCAGCATTTT. Protein product: CTSRGTGNQPQHF.

The chain recombines TRBV30 with TRBJ2-7; TRBD2 agrees at 14 bases. The CDR3 has 16 residues. Germline assignment: CDR1 GTSNPN and CDR2 SVGIG (reference sequence). After removal of 1 base from V and 3 bases from J, the junction contained 5 bases not matched to a gene. The DNA of the CDR3 is TGTGCCTGGAGTGCCCCCGGGACTAGCGGGGGCTACGAGCAGTACTTC. Amino acids: CAWSAPGTSGGYEQYF.

V gene TRBV5-4 combines with J gene TRBJ2-7; D is possibly TRBD2 (6 bases). Trimming cost V 0 bases and J 6 bases, with 16 bases left between them. The CDR3 length is 15 residues. Germline V gene sequence: CDR1 SGHNT, CDR2 YYREEE (reference sequence). CDR3 loop: CASSLARRGTTEQYF. The CDR3 coding sequence is TGTGCCAGCAGCTTGGCTAGGAGGGGAACGACCGAGCAGTACTTC.

The CDR3 reads CASSYNRQSDYEQYF. The CDR3 nucleotides are TGTGCCAGCAGTTACAATCGGCAGTCCGACTACGAGCAGTACTTC. The V gene is TRBV6-5, the J gene TRBJ2-7; D uncertain. The CDR3 length is 15 residues. The V end lost 2 bases, the J end lost 3 bases, and 14 bases lay between the germline ends. Germline values: CDR1 MNHEY, CDR2 SVGAGI.

V and J are TRBV28 and TRBJ2-7; D ambiguous. This CDR3 spans 12 amino acids. Trimming took off 6 bases at V and 0 bases at J, with 6 bases between the two ends. Germline V lookup: CDR1 MDHEN, CDR2 SYDVKM. The CDR3 region has the DNA TGTGCCAGCAGGTCCAGCTCCTACGAGCAGTACTTC. Protein: CASRSSSYEQYF.

This sequence joins TRBV2 and TRBJ2-3, with 9 bases matching TRBD2. V was pared by 4 bases and J by 5 bases, with 7 bases of the junction left unmatched. The CDR3 is 15 amino acids. Germline-derived CDR1 and CDR2 are SNHLY and FYNNEI. The CDR3 protein is CASSVLAGAGDTQYF. For the CDR3, the DNA is TGTGCCAGCAGTGTGTTAGCGGGAGCTGGAGATACGCAGTATTTT. Together with reference TRBV2 and TRBJ2-3, the CDR3 gives the full variable domain: EPEVTQTPSHQVTQMGQEVILRCVPISNHLYFYWYRQILGQKVEFLVSFYNNEISEKSEIFDDQFSVERPDGSNFTLKIRSTKLEDSAMYFCASSVLAGAGDTQYFGPGTRLTVL.

V gene TRBV6-4 combines with J gene TRBJ1-4, with 7 bases that match TRBD1. The CDR3 runs to 13 residues. The germline V gene encodes CDR1 MRHNA and CDR2 SNTAGT. The trim removed 6 bases at V and 8 bases at J, leaving 6 bases unmatched. CDR3 sequence reads: CASSDREGEKLFF. CDR3 coding DNA: TGTGCCAGCAGCGACAGGGAAGGGGAAAAACTGTTTTTT.

V and J are TRBV6-4 and TRBJ2-1; 7 positions agree with TRBD1. CDR3 length: 14 amino acids. Germline CDR1 and CDR2: MRHNA and SNTAGT. The ends lost 4 bases at V and 6 bases at J; junction bases unmatched: 6. In DNA form, the CDR3 reads TGTGCCAGCAGTGTTAACAGGGGTGCCAATGAGCAGTTCTTC. It encodes CASSVNRGANEQFF.

The V call is TRBV5-1, the J call TRBJ1-2; D is unclear. V dropped 7 bases and J dropped 4 bases, with 20 bases sitting between them. CDR1 and CDR2 (germline): SGHRS, YFSETQ. The CDR3 has 15 residues. The CDR3: CASGSGLATFYGYTF. DNA for the CDR3: TGCGCCAGCGGGAGCGGGCTAGCCACTTTCTATGGCTACACCTTC.

The V call is TRBV6-5, the J call TRBJ2-7; a possible D gene is TRBD1 (5 bases). Germline CDR1 and CDR2: MNHEY and SVGAGI. The CDR3 length is 13 residues. Trimming took 7 bases from V and 0 from J, leaving 10 bases between them. In DNA, the CDR3 is TGTGCCAGCAATAGTGGACACTCCTACGAGCAGTACTTC. This gives the protein CASNSGHSYEQYF.